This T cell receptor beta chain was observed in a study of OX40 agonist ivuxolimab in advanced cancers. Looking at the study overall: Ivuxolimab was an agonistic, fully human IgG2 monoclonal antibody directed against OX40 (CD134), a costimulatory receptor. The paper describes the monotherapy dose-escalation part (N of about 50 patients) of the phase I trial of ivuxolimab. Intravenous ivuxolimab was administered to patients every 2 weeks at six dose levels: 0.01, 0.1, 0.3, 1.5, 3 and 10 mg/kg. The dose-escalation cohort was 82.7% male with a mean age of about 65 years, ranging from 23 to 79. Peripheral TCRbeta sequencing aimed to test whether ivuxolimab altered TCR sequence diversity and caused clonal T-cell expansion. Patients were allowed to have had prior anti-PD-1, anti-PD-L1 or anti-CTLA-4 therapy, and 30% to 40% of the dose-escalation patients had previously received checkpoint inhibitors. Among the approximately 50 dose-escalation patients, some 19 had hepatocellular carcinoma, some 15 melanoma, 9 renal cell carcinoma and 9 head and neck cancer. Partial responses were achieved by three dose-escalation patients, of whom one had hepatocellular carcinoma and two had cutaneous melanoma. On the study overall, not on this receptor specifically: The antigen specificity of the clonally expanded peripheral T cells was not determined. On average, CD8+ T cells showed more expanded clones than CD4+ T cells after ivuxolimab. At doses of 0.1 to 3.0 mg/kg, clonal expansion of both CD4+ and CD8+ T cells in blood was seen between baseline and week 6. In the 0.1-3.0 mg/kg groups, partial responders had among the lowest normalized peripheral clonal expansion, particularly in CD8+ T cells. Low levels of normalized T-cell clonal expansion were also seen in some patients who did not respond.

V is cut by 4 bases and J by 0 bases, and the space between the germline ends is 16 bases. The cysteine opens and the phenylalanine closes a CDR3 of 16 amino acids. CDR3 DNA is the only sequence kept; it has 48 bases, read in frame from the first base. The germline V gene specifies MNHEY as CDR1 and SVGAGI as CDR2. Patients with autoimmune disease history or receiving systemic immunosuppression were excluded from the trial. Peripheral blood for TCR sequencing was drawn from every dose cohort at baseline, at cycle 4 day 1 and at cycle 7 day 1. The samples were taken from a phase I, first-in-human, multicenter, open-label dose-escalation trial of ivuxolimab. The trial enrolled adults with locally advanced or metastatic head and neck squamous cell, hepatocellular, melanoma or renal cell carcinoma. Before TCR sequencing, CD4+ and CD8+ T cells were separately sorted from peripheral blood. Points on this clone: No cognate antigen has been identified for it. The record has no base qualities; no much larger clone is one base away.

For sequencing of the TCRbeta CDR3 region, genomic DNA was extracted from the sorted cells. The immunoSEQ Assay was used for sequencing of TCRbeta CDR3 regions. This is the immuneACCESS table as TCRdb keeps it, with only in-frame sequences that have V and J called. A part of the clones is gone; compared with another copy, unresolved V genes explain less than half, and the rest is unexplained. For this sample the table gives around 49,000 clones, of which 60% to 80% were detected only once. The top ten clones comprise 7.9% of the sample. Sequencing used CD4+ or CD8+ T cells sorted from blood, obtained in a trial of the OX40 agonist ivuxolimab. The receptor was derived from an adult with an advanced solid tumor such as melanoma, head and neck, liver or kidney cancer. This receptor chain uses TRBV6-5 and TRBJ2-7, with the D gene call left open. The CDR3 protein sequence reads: CASSSRAGMSSYEQYF. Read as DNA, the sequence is TGTGCCAGCAGTTCCCGTGCAGGAATGAGCTCCTACGAGCAGTACTTC.